This T cell receptor beta chain appears in the sequencing data of a study of molecular identifiers for immune sequencing clone quantification. Findings and caveats of the study: Over 99% of CMV-specific effector molecules, but under 1% of naive ones, were in clones above 20 copies. Molecules of identical TCR sharing a barcode could underestimate highly expanded clone sizes.

Germline CDR1 SGHVS, CDR2 FQNEAQ. V lost 2 bases and J 6 bases, leaving 11 bases between the germline ends. This CDR3 is built from 13 residues. This clonotype turned up a few times. The antigen remains unidentified. TCR libraries were built in bulk with a published protocol and specific TCR primers. TCRdb re-analysed the PCR reads in MiXCR, keeping a single row per CDR3 protein. The sample has under 800,000 distinct CDR3 sequences, less than 30% seen once. Sorting isolated naive CD8 T cells as CD8+CD4-CCR7+CD45RA+ events. The TCR originated in a human donor in good health. Some libraries in this study had Jurkat cell RNA spiked in. The specimen was naive CD8+ T cells from blood, with Jurkat cell RNA spiked in. Subset indicated: FACS-sorted CD8+CD4-CCR7+CD45RA+ naive T cells. The chain is built from TRBV7-8 and TRBJ2-7, with D perhaps matching TRBD1 or TRBD2 (6 bases each). In nucleotides, the CDR3 is TGTGCCAGCAGCTTACGGGGGCTGGGCGAGCAGTACTTC. It yields the protein CASSLRGLGEQYF.